The 5 T cell receptor beta chains given below trace back to one sample, sequenced in a study of blood T cell repertoires in COVID-19. Data came from immunoSEQ multiplex PCR; TCRdb stores just in-frame clones and leaves some out. This table holds a few hundred thousand clones, approximately 88% found once. Sequencing input: PBMCs or T cells enriched from blood (not recorded which). These receptors all stem from a man between 25 and 39 years old who had recovered from COVID-19.

V usage is TRBV6-1 and J usage is TRBJ1-2; weak D call: TRBD1 (5 bases). CDR1 MNHNS and CDR2 SASEGT come from the germline V gene. The CDR3 spans 14 residues. Trimming left V 2 bases short and J 3 bases short, with 10 bases between. The CDR3 is CASSESGMDYGYTF. CDR3 DNA sequence: TGTGCCAGCAGTGAATCAGGGATGGACTATGGCTACACCTTC.

This chain joins TRBV5-6 and TRBJ2-1; a weak D match, TRBD2 (6 bases). V lost 3 bases and J lost 5, with 12 bases in between. Germline lookup yields CDR1 SGHDT and CDR2 YYEEEE. The CDR3 is 14 residues long. CDR3 residues: CASSWGREDNEQFF. The CDR3 nucleotides read TGTGCCAGCAGCTGGGGCAGGGAGGACAATGAGCAGTTCTTC.

This clone has a single count. The chain links TRBV7-9 to TRBJ1-6; maybe TRBD1 (6 bases). From germline, CDR1 is SEHNR and CDR2 FQNEAQ (reference sequence). The CDR3 consists of 14 residues. V lost 7 bases and J lost 8, with 15 bases in between. CDR3 bases: TGTGCCAGCAATCCCGGGACATTGGATTCACCCCTCCACTTT. Amino acids: CASNPGTLDSPLHF.

The chain has TRBV19 and TRBJ2-7; 11 nucleotides agree with TRBD1. Germline V gene sequence: CDR1 LNHDA, CDR2 SQIVND (reference sequence). J lost 3 bases, V lost 3 bases, and 7 bases had no gene match. CDR3 size: 16 residues. The CDR3 bases are TGTGCCAGTAGTATTGTCCCCGGGACAGGGGGCTACGAGCAGTACTTC. This translates into CASSIVPGTGGYEQYF.

The chain combines TRBV9 with TRBJ2-7; 9 bases are shared with TRBD1. J gave up 5 bases and V 0 bases, and 3 bases lay outside the gene matches. The CDR3 is made up of 14 amino acids. CDR1 and CDR2 from the germline V gene are SGDLS and YYNGEE. The CDR3: CASSVGDRAHEQYF. The CDR3 coding sequence is TGTGCCAGCAGCGTAGGGGACAGGGCCCACGAGCAGTACTTC.